Detailed here is one TCR beta chain. Its target is not known. PCR amplification relied on 60 Vbeta primers (plus 13 Jbeta primers). This table comes from immunoSEQ multiplex PCR, and its TCRdb copy is limited to in-frame clones, with some not included. The sample lists around 86,000 clones; 77% were seen once. This record comes from a study of cytomegalovirus exposure and HLA in healthy donors. Study-wide findings and caveats: From TCR beta sequences, most subjects' HLA-A and HLA-B alleles were reportedly predicted accurately. Later work found most CMV-associated TCR beta chains apparently HLA-restricted. Some V segments could not be told apart, so they were left out, TRBV6-2 and TRBV6-3 among them.

With 6 bases clipped from V and 2 bases from J, the junction kept 1 base outside the gene matches. CDR3 length equals 14 residues. CDR1 and CDR2 from the germline V gene are ENHRY and SYGVKD. Nominally healthy donors were sampled, though unrecorded immune exposures were likely. The sample taken for sequencing was PBMCs. The V gene is TRBV10-3, the J gene TRBJ2-3; TRBD2 matches at 11 bases. The TCR was taken from a man in his fifties in good health and CMV-seropositive. This chain's CDR3 is CAIRGLAVTDTQYF. The DNA of the CDR3 is TGTGCCATCAGGGGACTAGCGGTCACAGATACGCAGTATTTT.